This T cell receptor beta chain was recovered during a study of Ad26.COV2.S vaccination and SARS-CoV-2 variants. Study summary: Sample donor was a member of the COV1001 Ad26.COV2.S trial arm.

Treatment in this sample: roughly 20 received Ad26.COV2.S at low or high dose, single or two shots; five or six received placebo; per-sample allocation not given. Collection of the samples took place on day 63 after the first injection of vaccine or placebo. This clone has a single count. Its antigen is unknown. Broader study findings: The analyses of TCR breadth and depth may have understated the size of total T cell responses. Relative to placebo recipients, vaccine recipients exhibited elevated spike-specific TCR breadth.

The CDR3 length is 17 residues. After removal of 2 bases from V and 5 bases from J, the junction contained 10 bases not matched to a gene. The V gene's germline CDR1 is KGHDR and CDR2 SFDVKD. The assay was immunoSEQ multiplex PCR, and TCRdb's table has in-frame clones only and misses some. The profile shows about 350,000 clones, roughly 89% of them singletons. The chain uses TRBV24-1 and TRBJ2-4, with 8 bases identical to TRBD1. Sequencing was performed on peripheral blood, taken in a trial of Ad26.COV2.S vaccine versus placebo. This sequence originates from a person aged 18 to 65 who received the Ad26.COV2.S COVID-19 vaccine or a placebo. In nucleotides, the CDR3 is TGTGCCACCAGTGATTGGGAGACAGGGGACCGCGAAAACATTCAGTACTTC. As protein: CATSDWETGDRENIQYF.